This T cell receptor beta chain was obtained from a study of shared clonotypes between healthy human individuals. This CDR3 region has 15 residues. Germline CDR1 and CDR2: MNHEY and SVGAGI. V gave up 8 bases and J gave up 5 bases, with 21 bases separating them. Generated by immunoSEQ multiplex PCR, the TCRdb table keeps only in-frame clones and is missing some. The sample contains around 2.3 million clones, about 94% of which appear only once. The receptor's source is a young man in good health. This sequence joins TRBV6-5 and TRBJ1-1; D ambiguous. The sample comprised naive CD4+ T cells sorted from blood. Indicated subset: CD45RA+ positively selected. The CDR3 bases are TGTGCCAGCGGCGAGTTGGGAAGGGCTGGGACTGAAGCTTTCTTT. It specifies CASGELGRAGTEAFF.